This entry features one T cell receptor (beta chain) sequence. These data come from a study of blood T cell repertoires in COVID-19. Profiling relied on immunoSEQ multiplex PCR, and the TCRdb table lists in-frame clones only, not all of them. The profile shows a few hundred thousand clones, over 75% of them singletons. This CDR3 has 17 residues. The germline V gene has CDR1 MDHEN and CDR2 SYDVKM. The ends lost 5 bases at V and 4 bases at J; junction bases unmatched: 14. The material sequenced was PBMCs or T cells enriched from blood (not recorded which). The receptor was isolated from a woman in her fifties or sixties who had recovered from COVID-19. The J gene is TRBJ2-1, the V gene TRBV28, with 7 positions matching TRBD2. The DNA for the CDR3 is TGTGCCAGCAGTACCCCCAGGGCTAGCGGAGGATACAATGAGCAGTTCTTC. Its translation is CASSTPRASGGYNEQFF.